These 26 T cell receptor beta chains were all obtained from the same sample, sequenced in a study of blood T cell repertoires in COVID-19. Clones were read by immunoSEQ multiplex PCR, and TCRdb kept only the in-frame ones, dropping some. The sample includes approximately 300,000 clones, roughly nine tenths seen only once; the top ten take approximately 5%. Material: PBMCs or T cells enriched from blood (not recorded which). The source is a woman in her thirties who had recovered from COVID-19.

The chain joins TRBV7-3 to TRBJ2-1; 9 nucleotides match TRBD1. Trimming removed 3 bases from V and 7 bases from J; junction bases left unmatched: 4. The CDR3 has 14 residues. Germline values: CDR1 SGHTA, CDR2 FQGTGA. This CDR3 is CASSLQDRGNEQFF. The CDR3 coding sequence is TGTGCCAGCAGCTTGCAGGACAGGGGTAATGAGCAGTTCTTC.

This chain connects TRBV5-4 to TRBJ1-1, with D perhaps matching TRBD1 (5 bases). Germline V gives CDR1 SGHNT, CDR2 YYREEE (reference sequence). V dropped 5 bases and J dropped 6 bases, with 14 bases sitting between them. The CDR3 is made up of 13 amino acids. The CDR3, as DNA: TGTGCCAGCAGGCGGGACCTGGGGGCTGAAGCTTTCTTT. It codes for CASRRDLGAEAFF.

V usage is TRBV6-5 and J usage is TRBJ1-1, with D tentatively TRBD1 (5 bases). Germline V lookup: CDR1 MNHEY, CDR2 SVGAGI. The CDR3 is made up of 16 amino acids. Trimming took 2 bases from V and 1 from J, leaving 14 bases between them. The CDR3 sequence is CASSYVQTDKNTEAFF. The DNA for the CDR3 is TGTGCCAGCAGTTACGTTCAGACAGACAAGAACACTGAAGCTTTCTTT.

The chain is built from TRBV5-1 and TRBJ1-1; D not certain. The CDR3 sequence is 13 residues long. V was shortened by 2 bases and J by 4 bases, with 9 bases between the two germline ends. Germline V CDR1 and CDR2: SGHRS, YFSETQ. The CDR3 is CASSFMGSTEAFF. In nucleotides, the CDR3 is TGCGCCAGCAGCTTTATGGGCAGCACTGAAGCTTTCTTT.

V usage is TRBV19 and J usage is TRBJ1-6; TRBD1 is a possible D gene (6 bases). This CDR3 has 15 residues. Trimming took off 7 bases at V and 13 bases at J, with 23 bases between the two ends. Per the germline V gene, CDR1 is LNHDA and CDR2 is SQIVND (reference sequence). In DNA form, the CDR3 reads TGTGCCAGTATGGGAATTCGTCAGGGGTCGTCTCCCCTCCACTTT. Translated: CASMGIRQGSSPLHF.

V usage is TRBV7-8 and J usage is TRBJ1-1, with 9 bases aligning to TRBD1. V was pared by 4 bases and J by 5 bases, with 8 bases of the junction left unmatched. CDR3 size: 15 residues. CDR1 is SGHVS, CDR2 FQNEAQ, per germline. In DNA form, the CDR3 reads TGTGCCAGCAGCTCAGTCGCGACAGGGGGAACTGAAGCTTTCTTT. Amino acids: CASSSVATGGTEAFF.

The rearrangement joins TRBV3-1 (or the pseudogene TRBV3-2) to TRBJ2-7, with 9 bases lining up with TRBD2. Germline assignment: CDR1 LGHDT and CDR2 YNNKEL (reference sequence). This CDR3 comprises 20 residues. Germline trimming cut 0 bases from V and 2 bases from J; bases unmatched to any gene: 17. The CDR3 DNA reads as TGTGCCAGCAGCCAAGATCGCGGGAGGGAGGGAGCCTACCCAGCCTACGAGCAGTACTTC. Protein product: CASSQDRGREGAYPAYEQYF.

The chain recombines TRBV15 with TRBJ1-1, with 8 bases matching TRBD1. With V trimmed by 5 bases and J by 6 bases, 11 bases remained unmatched. The germline CDR1 and CDR2 sequences are LNHNV and YYDKDF (reference sequence). This CDR3 is built from 15 residues. CDR3 coding DNA: TGTGCCACCAGCCTAAAATGGGACAGGCCCTCTGAAGCTTTCTTT. Its translation is CATSLKWDRPSEAFF. Based on the CDR3 plus reference TRBV15 and TRBJ1-1, the full variable domain is DAMVIQNPRYQVTQFGKPVTLSCSQTLNHNVMYWYQQKSSQAPKLLFHYYDKDFNNEADTPDNFQSRRPNTSFCFLDIRSPGLGDTAMYLCATSLKWDRPSEAFFGQGTRLTVV.

The chain combines TRBV30 with TRBJ2-3; D is perhaps TRBD1 (5 bases). CDR3 length: 15 residues. Trimming took off 0 bases at V and 5 bases at J, with 15 bases between the two ends. CDR1 GTSNPN and CDR2 SVGIG come from the germline V gene (reference sequence). The CDR3: CAWSVRAGWVDTQYF. The CDR3 coding sequence is TGTGCCTGGAGTGTACGGGCAGGGTGGGTAGATACGCAGTATTTT.

This chain links TRBV5-1 with TRBJ2-2, with 12 bases that match TRBD2. The ends lost 1 base at V and 13 bases at J; junction bases unmatched: 8. The CDR3 spans 15 residues. CDR1 SGHRS and CDR2 YFSETQ come from the germline V gene. The CDR3 region has the DNA TGCGCCAGCAGCTTGACTAGCGGGGGGCCCCAAGTGCTGTTTTTT. It codes for CASSLTSGGPQVLFF.

The CDR3 region is CASSVRTGNTEAFF. DNA of the CDR3: TGTGCCAGCAGCGTTAGGACAGGTAACACTGAAGCTTTCTTT. This chain links TRBV9 with TRBJ1-1; 7 bases line up with TRBD1. V trimming: 2 bases; J trimming: 2 bases; junction bases outside the gene matches: 3. This CDR3 comprises 14 residues. Germline-derived CDR1 and CDR2 are SGDLS and YYNGEE.

The chain recombines TRBV5-1 with TRBJ1-2; no clear D gene. V was clipped by 2 bases and J by 4 bases, with 9 bases between them. The length of the CDR3 is 13 residues. From germline, CDR1 is SGHRS and CDR2 YFSETQ. The CDR3 DNA sequence: TGCGCCAGCAGCTTATCAACGAGCTATGGCTACACCTTC. Amino acids: CASSLSTSYGYTF.

The rearrangement uses TRBV4-1 and TRBJ2-2; maybe TRBD1 (6 bases). The V gene lost 4 bases and the J gene lost 1 base, with 16 bases spanning the gap. The CDR3 is made up of 17 amino acids. The germline V gene encodes CDR1 MGHRA and CDR2 YSYEKL. As DNA, the CDR3 is TGCGCCAGCAGCCTTTTTCTCACGGGACAGAACACCGGGGAGCTGTTTTTT. Translated, it gives CASSLFLTGQNTGELFF.

V usage is TRBV10-1 and J usage is TRBJ2-5, with a tentative D call TRBD1 (5 bases). Germline CDR1 WNHNN, CDR2 SYGVQD (reference sequence). The CDR3 extends over 13 amino acids. Trimming took off 6 bases at V and 5 bases at J, with 13 bases between the two ends. DNA for the CDR3: TGCGCCAGCAGCCCAGGGTTGGGGGAGACCCAGTACTTC. Translating gives CASSPGLGETQYF.

The chain couples TRBV20-1 to TRBJ2-3; 9 positions match TRBD2. The trim removed 3 bases at V and 5 bases at J, leaving 6 bases unmatched. Germline V CDR1 and CDR2: DFQATT, SNEGSKA (reference sequence). The CDR3 has 14 residues. CDR3 loop: CSASAGGPRDTQYF. CDR3 coding DNA: TGCAGTGCTAGTGCGGGGGGGCCGAGAGATACGCAGTATTTT.

CDR3: CASSYSPHLPGLGVNQPQHF. The DNA for the CDR3 is TGTGCCAGCAGTTACTCTCCACACCTCCCGGGACTGGGGGTTAATCAGCCCCAGCATTTT. The rearrangement links TRBV6-2 or TRBV6-3 to TRBJ1-5, with TRBD1 as a possible D gene (5 bases). The V gene lost 0 bases and the J gene lost 4 bases, with 25 bases spanning the gap. The CDR3 consists of 20 residues. Germline CDR1 reads MNHEY; CDR2 reads SVGEGT.

The chain uses TRBV7-9 and TRBJ1-1; 7 bases are shared with TRBD1. V lost 5 bases to trimming and J lost 2 bases; unmatched junction nucleotides: 8. Germline V CDR1 and CDR2: SEHNR, FQNEAQ (reference sequence). The CDR3 is made up of 15 amino acids. In nucleotides, the CDR3 is TGTGCCAGCAGCCCCCCGGGGACAGCAAACACTGAAGCTTTCTTT. Its protein product is CASSPPGTANTEAFF.

This clone has at least ten counts. This sequence joins TRBV13 and TRBJ1-1; 9 bases fit TRBD1. The CDR3 loop spans 17 amino acids. CDR1 PRHDT and CDR2 FYEKMQ come from the germline V gene (reference sequence). Trimming took 5 bases from V and 0 from J; bases not matched to a gene: 10. The CDR3 DNA sequence: TGTGCCAGCAGCACCCCCAGGACAGGGGAAATGAACACTGAAGCTTTCTTT. Translating it yields CASSTPRTGEMNTEAFF. The full variable domain, completed using reference TRBV13 and TRBJ1-1, is AAGVIQSPRHLIKEKRETATLKCYPIPRHDTVYWYQQGPGQDPQFLISFYEKMQSDKGSIPDRFSAQQFSDYHSELNMSSLELGDSALYFCASSTPRTGEMNTEAFFGQGTRLTVV.

V is TRBV4-2 and J is TRBJ1-2; tentatively, D is TRBD1 (6 bases). V was pared by 4 bases and J by 8 bases, with 17 bases between. CDR1 and CDR2 (germline): LGHNA, YNFKEQ. The CDR3 is 14 residues long. The CDR3 DNA follows: TGTGCCAGCAGCCCAGAGGGGGGGATGGTCGGCTACACCTTC. Translated: CASSPEGGMVGYTF.

This rearrangement joins TRBV30 to TRBJ1-6; no reliable D call. Germline CDR1 GTSNPN, CDR2 SVGIG (reference sequence). Trimming left V 5 bases short and J 7 bases short, with 9 bases between. The CDR3 is 12 residues long. CDR3 sequence reads: CAWGRVNSPLHF. CDR3 bases: TGTGCCTGGGGTCGGGTGAATTCACCCCTCCACTTT.

Note on this clone: Other DNA variants within this sample encode the same CDR3. The V gene is TRBV3-1 (or the pseudogene TRBV3-2), the J gene TRBJ1-3; D gene ambiguous. This CDR3 is built from 14 residues. Germline V gives CDR1 LGHDT, CDR2 YNNKEL (reference sequence). The germline V and J ends were trimmed by 4 bases and 0 bases, with 7 bases remaining between them. Written as DNA, the CDR3 is TGTGCCAGCAGCCCCCGAGCCTCTGGAAACACCATATATTTT. Translated, it gives CASSPRASGNTIYF.

The chain recombines TRBV19 with TRBJ2-3; D uncertain. The CDR3 spans 15 residues. The V end was cut by 9 bases, the J end by 3 bases, with 19 bases between. Germline V gene lookup returns CDR1 LNHDA and CDR2 SQIVND (reference sequence). The CDR3: CASQLLGQPTDTQYF. The CDR3 nucleotides are TGTGCCAGCCAGCTGTTGGGCCAGCCAACAGATACGCAGTATTTT.

The J gene is TRBJ1-2, the V gene TRBV18; D perhaps matches TRBD1 (5 bases). Looked up from germline, CDR1 is KGHSH and CDR2 is LQKENI. The CDR3 spans 14 residues. V was shortened by 4 bases and J by 4 bases, with 13 bases between the two germline ends. The CDR3 region is CASSLPTAIYGYTF. The CDR3 DNA reads TGTGCCAGCTCACTACCGACAGCTATCTATGGCTACACCTTC. Complete variable domain (other parts from reference TRBV18 and TRBJ1-2): NAGVMQNPRHLVRRRGQEARLRCSPMKGHSHVYWYRQLPEEGLKFMVYLQKENIIDESGMPKERFSAEFPKEGPSILRIQQVVRGDSAAYFCASSLPTAIYGYTFGSGTRLTVV.

V and J are TRBV6-4 and TRBJ2-1; 10 nucleotides align to TRBD2. The germline gives CDR1 MRHNA, CDR2 SNTAGT. J gave up 8 bases and V 2 bases, and 6 bases lay outside the gene matches. This CDR3 comprises 15 residues. The CDR3 DNA follows: TGTGCCAGCAGTGACAGCGGGGGGGCCGCGGATGAGCAGTTCTTC. It translates to CASSDSGGAADEQFF.

V gene TRBV9 combines with J gene TRBJ2-2, with a possible D match to TRBD2 (5 bases). Looked up from germline, CDR1 is SGDLS and CDR2 is YYNGEE. This CDR3 region has 12 residues. Between the trimmed V and J ends, which lost 7 bases and 4 bases, there was a span of 8 bases. CDR3 sequence (DNA): TGTGCCAGCCTCGGGGTCACCGGGGAGCTGTTTTTT. Amino acid sequence: CASLGVTGELFF. The whole variable domain, remainder taken from reference TRBV9 and TRBJ2-2, is DSGVTQTPKHLITATGQRVTLRCSPRSGDLSVYWYQQSLDQGLQFLIQYYNGEERAKGNILERFSAQQFPDLHSELNLSSLELGDSALYFCASLGVTGELFFGEGSRLTVL.

The chain employs TRBV15 and TRBJ1-5; 8 positions match TRBD1. Germline trimming cut 2 bases from V and 4 bases from J; bases unmatched to any gene: 7. The CDR3 extends over 16 amino acids. Germline V gene lookup returns CDR1 LNHNV and CDR2 YYDKDF (reference sequence). The CDR3 DNA follows: TGTGCCACCAGCAGACTTTCGGACAGGGCAAATCAGCCCCAGCATTTT. It codes for CATSRLSDRANQPQHF.